This T cell receptor beta chain stems from a study of T cells after yellow fever vaccination. The CDR3 runs to 16 residues. Germline loops: CDR1 MNHEY, CDR2 SVGAGI. V was clipped by 4 bases and J by 3 bases, with 18 bases between them. This clonotype was seen ten or more times. TCRdb fed the 5' RACE reads into MiXCR, producing one record per CDR3 protein. In the table there are some 130,000 distinct CDR3 sequences, 6.6% of which are singletons. Material: CD4+ T cells sorted from PBMCs, obtained 10 days after the yellow fever booster vaccination. The chain recombines TRBV6-5 with TRBJ1-2, with D hard to call. The origin of this receptor is a man in his thirties or forties who received the YFV17D yellow fever vaccine. This chain's CDR3 is CASSWGLKKNDYGYTF. The CDR3 region has the DNA TGTGCCAGCAGTTGGGGTTTAAAGAAAAACGACTATGGCTACACCTTC.